This passage covers 16 T cell receptor beta chains from one sample sequenced in a study of CD8+CD57+ T cells in acquired aplastic anemia. For CDR3 and TCR beta VDJ profiling, genomic DNA was the template used. TCRdb reprocessed the reads via MiXCR and lists one record per CDR3 protein. The sample has about 130,000 distinct CDR3 sequences; around 50% are singletons. The sequenced material came from sorted CD4+, CD8+, or CD8+CD57+ T cells (not recorded which) from PBMCs. The receptors come from a human donor in good health, serving as a control.

This clonotype was observed many times. The chain couples TRBV6-5 to TRBJ1-2; tentatively, D is TRBD1 (5 bases). Germline V gene lookup returns CDR1 MNHEY and CDR2 SVGAGI. The CDR3 covers 16 residues. V gave up 0 bases and J gave up 4 bases, with 15 bases separating them. Here the CDR3 reads CASSYSTSRDGYGYTF. In nucleotides, the CDR3 is TGTGCCAGCAGTTACTCCACAAGCAGGGATGGCTATGGCTACACCTTC.

Comment on this clonotype: A much larger clone differs from this one at a single base, so this may be a read error. The chain joins TRBV11-2 to TRBJ2-1; TRBD1 matches 7 bases. CDR3 length: 15 residues. The germline V gene encodes CDR1 SGHAT and CDR2 FQNNGV. The DNA for the CDR3 is TGTGCCAGCAGCGAAGACAGGGCGTCGTACAATGAGCAGCTCTTC. It specifies CASSEDRASYNEQLF.

This clonotype showed up many times. The V gene is TRBV12-3 or TRBV12-4, the J gene TRBJ1-1, with D unresolved. The CDR3 spans 12 residues. The V gene lost 6 bases and the J gene lost 8 bases, with 13 bases spanning the gap. The CDR3 nucleotides read TGTGCCAGCAGCCGCCTTCATGGGGAAGCTTTCTTT. Protein sequence: CASSRLHGEAFF.

This clonotype was found many times. The CDR3, as DNA: TGTGCCAGCAGTTTAAGGAGAAGCACAGATACGCAGTATTTT. It encodes CASSLRRSTDTQYF. This sequence joins TRBV27 and TRBJ2-3; unclear D gene. The CDR3 totals 14 residues. Germline V CDR1 and CDR2: MNHEY, SMNVEV (reference sequence). Trimming took 2 bases from V and 0 from J, leaving 6 bases between them.

Details on this clonotype: The junction differs from germline at one of its ends, possibly a read error. This rearrangement joins TRBV7-2 to TRBJ2-5; the D gene is possibly TRBD2 (5 bases). The CDR3 contains 13 residues. The germline V gene has CDR1 SGHTA and CDR2 FQGNSA. In DNA form, the CDR3 reads TGTGCCAGCAGCTTAGACCAGGAGTCAGCGGTTCGCTTC. Protein product: CASSLDQESAVRF.

The rearrangement links TRBV6-5 to TRBJ2-5; tentative D call: TRBD1 (6 bases). Germline V gene sequence: CDR1 MNHEY, CDR2 SVGAGI. Trimming cost V 4 bases and J 0 bases, with 12 bases left between them. The CDR3 has 15 amino acids. The CDR3: CASSSWDTHQETQYF. CDR3 DNA: TGTGCCAGCAGTTCCTGGGACACCCACCAAGAGACCCAGTACTTC.

In this sample, this clonotype turned up many times. The chain is built from TRBV7-7 and TRBJ1-2; D is undetermined. Germline V CDR1 and CDR2: SSHAT, FNYEAQ (reference sequence). V was clipped by 5 bases and J by 0 bases, with 22 bases between them. The CDR3 runs to 18 residues. This chain's CDR3 is CASSLPTFPDGANYGYTF. Written as DNA, the CDR3 is TGTGCCAGCAGCCTCCCGACCTTCCCCGATGGAGCTAACTATGGCTACACCTTC. The variable domain in full, completed from reference TRBV7-7 and TRBJ1-2, reads GAGVSQSPRYKVTKRGQDVTLRCDPISSHATLYWYQQALGQGPEFLTYFNYEAQPDKSGLPSDRFSAERPEGSISTLTIQRTEQRDSAMYRCASSLPTFPDGANYGYTFGSGTRLTVV.

This clonotype has a single count. The chain recombines TRBV9 with TRBJ2-5; perhaps TRBD2 as D (6 bases). The V and J ends lost 0 bases and 0 bases respectively, with 9 bases between them. The CDR3 length is 15 residues. Per the germline V gene, CDR1 is SGDLS and CDR2 is YYNGEE. The chain's CDR3 is CASSVARGHQETQYF. Here the CDR3 DNA reads TGTGCCAGCAGCGTAGCGCGGGGCCACCAAGAGACCCAGTACTTC.

The V gene is TRBV10-3, the J gene TRBJ1-5, with 10 bases lining up with TRBD1. J lost 10 bases, V lost 10 bases, and 16 bases had no gene match. Germline CDR1 and CDR2: ENHRY and SYGVKD. The CDR3 has 15 amino acids. CDR3 region: CASPKDRGYQSPQHF. The CDR3 DNA follows: TGTGCCAGCCCGAAGGACAGGGGGTATCAGAGTCCCCAGCATTTT.

In regard to this clonotype: It may be a read error: a sequence one base away is much more abundant. The CDR3 loop is CAWSQPGHSGNTIYF. Written as DNA, the CDR3 is TGTGCCTGGAGTCAGCCGGGTCATTCTGGAAACACCATATATTTT. V and J are TRBV30 and TRBJ1-3, with no clear D. There are 15 residues in the CDR3. Trimming cost V 2 bases and J 1 base, with 12 bases left between them. The germline V gene has CDR1 GTSNPN and CDR2 SVGIG (reference sequence). The complete variable domain, with remaining parts taken from reference TRBV30 and TRBJ1-3, reads SQTIHQWPATLVQPVGSPLSLECTVEGTSNPNLYWYRQAAGRGLQLLFYSVGIGQISSEVPQNLSASRPQDRQFILSSKKLLLSDSGFYLCAWSQPGHSGNTIYFGEGSWLTVV.

As regards this clonotype: A read error may be the cause here, since a much bigger clone is one base away. This chain joins TRBV27 and TRBJ1-2; D not resolved. The germline CDR1 and CDR2 sequences are MNHEY and SMNVEV (reference sequence). The CDR3 has 16 residues. The CDR3 loop reads CASSLSFRSFGYGCTF. Here the CDR3 DNA reads TGTGCCAGCAGTTTATCATTTCGCAGTTTCGGCTATGGCTGCACCTTC.

The count of this clonotype is one. The J gene is TRBJ1-6, the V gene TRBV20-1; D is possibly TRBD1 (5 bases). Trimming cost V 2 bases and J 6 bases, with 14 bases left between them. The CDR3 consists of 15 residues. Germline CDR1 DFQATT, CDR2 SNEGSKA (reference sequence). The CDR3, as DNA: TGCAGTGCTAGATCCCGGCAGGGATTTAATTCACCCCTCCACTTT. Its translation is CSARSRQGFNSPLHF.

This clonotype was picked up many times. The rearrangement uses TRBV11-2 and TRBJ1-3, with D uncertain. The CDR3 contains 16 residues. The V gene's germline CDR1 is SGHAT and CDR2 FQNNGV. Trimming left V 4 bases short and J 4 bases short, with 17 bases between. The CDR3 bases are TGTGCCAGCAGCTGGAGGACCGCCTCGATGGGAAACACCATATATTTT. As protein: CASSWRTASMGNTIYF.

This rearrangement joins TRBV7-2 to TRBJ1-1; 8 bases are a match to TRBD1. CDR1 is SGHTA, CDR2 FQGNSA, per germline. V gave up 5 bases and J gave up 5 bases; unmatched junction bases: 4. CDR3 length equals 13 residues. In nucleotides, the CDR3 is TGTGCCAGCAGCGCTAACAGGGGGACTGAAGCTTTCTTT. Its protein is CASSANRGTEAFF.

This clonotype was counted at least ten times. The chain is built from TRBV9 and TRBJ2-5; D is possibly TRBD2 (7 bases). CDR1 is SGDLS, CDR2 YYNGEE, per germline. The CDR3 extends over 15 amino acids. With 2 bases removed from V and 2 bases from J, the gap between germline ends came to 13 bases. The CDR3 here is CASSVTAGAQETQYF. The CDR3 nucleotides read TGTGCCAGCAGCGTCACGGCGGGGGCACAAGAGACCCAGTACTTC.

This clonotype was recorded at least ten times. V is TRBV9 and J is TRBJ2-2, with TRBD1 as a possible D gene (6 bases). The CDR3 has 15 amino acids. V lost 3 bases and J lost 6, with 15 bases in between. Germline CDR1 reads SGDLS; CDR2 reads YYNGEE. The CDR3 sequence: CASSGIQGNAGELFF. The CDR3 DNA is TGTGCCAGCAGCGGTATACAGGGTAACGCCGGGGAGCTGTTTTTT.